These 12 T cell receptor beta chains came from one sample sequenced in a study of beta chain features in type 1 diabetes. The whole isolated RNA underwent reverse transcription, so sequencing captured expressed TCRB transcripts. TCRdb's copy holds only in-frame clones and misses some; the assay was immunoSEQ multiplex PCR. Seen here are over 40,000 clones, over 50% observed once, and the top ten hold around 2.1%. The material sequenced was Tregs from blood. The receptors here all came from a woman aged 18-29 years in good health.

The sample holds one count of this clone. The chain combines TRBV6-5 with TRBJ1-6; tentatively, D is TRBD1 (6 bases). V shed 0 bases and J shed 6 bases, with 12 bases lying between them. Germline CDR1 MNHEY, CDR2 SVGAGI. The CDR3 is 16 amino acids. The CDR3 DNA reads TGTGCCAGCAGTTACTCGGGCAGGGGCGTTAATTCACCCCTCCACTTT. This sequence encodes CASSYSGRGVNSPLHF.

The chain combines TRBV27 with TRBJ1-2; D is ambiguous. Germline V gene sequence: CDR1 MNHEY, CDR2 SMNVEV (reference sequence). V was shortened by 6 bases and J by 6 bases, with 14 bases between the two germline ends. CDR3 length: 13 residues. The CDR3: CASRLRRLDGYTF. CDR3 sequence (DNA): TGTGCCAGCAGACTGCGGAGATTAGATGGCTACACCTTC.

The CDR3: CARRYSGAYNEQFF. The CDR3 nucleotides are TGCGCCAGAAGATATAGCGGGGCCTACAATGAGCAGTTCTTC. This rearrangement joins TRBV23-1 to TRBJ2-1, with 8 bases that match TRBD2. Being an ORF, TRBV23-1 has a function that is uncertain. Germline trimming cut 9 bases from V and 2 bases from J; bases unmatched to any gene: 6. CDR3 length equals 14 residues.

The chain links TRBV5-4 to TRBJ2-2; possibly TRBD2 for D (5 bases). Germline CDR1 SGHNT, CDR2 YYREEE (reference sequence). Deletions cut 0 bases from V and 5 bases from J, with 14 bases between. This CDR3 has 16 amino acids. CDR3: CASSLDGGSGTGELFF. CDR3 DNA sequence: TGTGCCAGCAGCTTGGACGGCGGGTCGGGGACCGGGGAGCTGTTTTTT.

This clone appeared a few times. The chain carries TRBV28 and TRBJ2-6; 8 bases line up with TRBD1. Per the germline V gene, CDR1 is MDHEN and CDR2 is SYDVKM. J was trimmed by 2 bases and V by 6 bases; bases with no gene match: 9. The CDR3 contains 17 residues. The CDR3 loop reads CASRVPGQAAGANVLTF. CDR3 sequence (DNA): TGTGCCAGCAGGGTTCCGGGACAGGCAGCTGGGGCCAACGTCCTGACTTTC.

The chain's CDR3 is CASSLGRGSTDTQYF. CDR3 DNA: TGCGCCAGCAGCTTGGGTCGCGGCAGCACAGATACGCAGTATTTT. The chain is built from TRBV5-1 and TRBJ2-3; D ambiguous. Germline V gene data show CDR1 as SGHRS and CDR2 as YFSETQ. V lost 0 bases, J lost 0 bases, and 8 bases lay in between. CDR3 length equals 15 residues. Using reference TRBV5-1 and TRBJ2-3 for the parts outside the CDR3, the full variable domain is KAGVTQTPRYLIKTRGQQVTLSCSPISGHRSVSWYQQTPGQGLQFLFEYFSETQRNKGNFPGRFSGRQFSNSRSEMNVSTLELGDSALYLCASSLGRGSTDTQYFGPGTRLTVL.

In this sample, this clone turned up a few times. The chain joins TRBV6-6 to TRBJ2-7; tentatively, D is TRBD1 (6 bases). Deletions cut 8 bases from V and 1 base from J, with 12 bases between. This CDR3 is 13 amino acids long. Germline values: CDR1 MNHNY, CDR2 SVGAGI (reference sequence). CDR3 DNA sequence: TGTGCCAGCTGCGAACAGGGTTCCTACGAGCAGTACTTC. It codes for CASCEQGSYEQYF.

The rearrangement joins TRBV7-9 to TRBJ2-1; weak D call: TRBD2 (9 bases). Germline V gives CDR1 SEHNR, CDR2 FQNEAQ (reference sequence). V dropped 1 base and J dropped 9 bases, with 28 bases sitting between them. CDR3 size: 19 residues. In DNA, the CDR3 is TGTGCCAGCAGCTTAGTAGGACAGGGAAGCTCCTTAGCGGGAGCTGAGCAGTTCTTC. It is translated as CASSLVGQGSSLAGAEQFF.

The chain recombines TRBV27 with TRBJ1-2, with D possibly being TRBD1 (5 bases). V was pared by 5 bases and J by 8 bases, with 15 bases between. The CDR3 loop spans 13 amino acids. CDR1 MNHEY and CDR2 SMNVEV come from the germline V gene (reference sequence). The CDR3 coding sequence is TGTGCCAGCAGTCGGACGCAGGCAGGGGGCTACACCTTC. It translates to CASSRTQAGGYTF.

V and J are TRBV2 and TRBJ2-2; 13 nucleotides line up with TRBD2. This CDR3 region has 17 residues. V gave up 5 bases and J gave up 4 bases; unmatched junction bases: 7. Germline V gene sequence: CDR1 SNHLY, CDR2 FYNNEI. The CDR3 nucleotides are TGTGCCAGCAGTAAACTAGCGGGAGGGCCGAGCACCGGGGAGCTGTTTTTT. It codes for CASSKLAGGPSTGELFF.

The rearrangement joins TRBV11-2 to TRBJ2-7; no reliable D call. Trimming removed 0 bases from V and 3 bases from J, with 12 bases in between. Germline V gene data show CDR1 as SGHAT and CDR2 as FQNNGV. This CDR3 is built from 15 residues. CDR3 amino acids: CASSLDHGPFYEQYF. DNA of the CDR3: TGTGCCAGCAGCTTAGATCACGGTCCATTCTACGAGCAGTACTTC. The entire variable domain, with the rest obtained from reference TRBV11-2 and TRBJ2-7, is as follows: EAGVAQSPRYKIIEKRQSVAFWCNPISGHATLYWYQQILGQGPKLLIQFQNNGVVDDSQLPKDRFSAERLKGVDSTLKIQPAKLEDSAVYLCASSLDHGPFYEQYFGPGTRLTVT.

The gene calls are TRBV29-1 and TRBJ2-7, with D perhaps TRBD2 (6 bases). The V end was cut by 3 bases, the J end by 7 bases, with 16 bases between. Germline V lookup: CDR1 SQVTM, CDR2 ANQGSEA. The CDR3 runs to 13 residues. CDR3 bases: TGCAGCGTTGAGAACCGGAGGGGCATGGAGCAGTACTTC. Encoded protein: CSVENRRGMEQYF.